This T cell receptor beta chain derives from a study of blood T cell repertoires in COVID-19. Turning to the study itself: Acute-phase and convalescent COVID-19 samples originated in the United States, Italy and Spain. The analysed material was cDNA or gDNA that came from T cells, B-cell-depleted T cells, or PBMCs.

Germline CDR1 ENHRY, CDR2 SYGVKD. This CDR3 is built from 12 residues. Losses at the gene ends were 6 bases for V and 12 bases for J; bases not matched to a gene: 11. Data came from immunoSEQ multiplex PCR; TCRdb stores just in-frame clones and leaves some out. This table has more than 85,000 clones, about 85% appearing once. This clone appeared a single time. This rearrangement joins TRBV10-3 to TRBJ2-7, with 7 bases lining up with TRBD2. The sequencing input was peripheral blood. The sequence derives from a human donor in a cohort sampled during active COVID-19. The CDR3 loop is CAISLSPGLRYF. The CDR3 nucleotides read TGTGCCATCAGCCTAAGCCCGGGACTACGGTACTTC.